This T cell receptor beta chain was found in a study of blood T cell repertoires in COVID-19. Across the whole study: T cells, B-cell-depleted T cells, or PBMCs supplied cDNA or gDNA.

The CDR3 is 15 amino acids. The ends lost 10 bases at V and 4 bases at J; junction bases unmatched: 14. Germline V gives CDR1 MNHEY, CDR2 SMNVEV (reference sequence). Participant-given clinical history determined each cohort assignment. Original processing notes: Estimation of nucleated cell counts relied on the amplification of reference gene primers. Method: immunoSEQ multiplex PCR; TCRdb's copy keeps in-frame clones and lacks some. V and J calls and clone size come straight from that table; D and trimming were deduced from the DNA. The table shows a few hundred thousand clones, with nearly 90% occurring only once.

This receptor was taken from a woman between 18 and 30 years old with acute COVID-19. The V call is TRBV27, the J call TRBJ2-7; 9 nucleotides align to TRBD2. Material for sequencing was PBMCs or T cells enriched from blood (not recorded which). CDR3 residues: CATLVLAGEIYEQYF. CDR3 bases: TGTGCCACCTTGGTCTTAGCGGGGGAAATTTACGAGCAGTACTTC.